The T cell receptor beta chain under discussion was sequenced for a study of blood T cell repertoires in COVID-19 (dated by TCRdb to the early 2020s). Broadly, across the study: Collaborator samples came from the United States, Italy and Spain and covered acute and convalescent phases of COVID-19. The samples were drawn from two sources: the first 160 participants of the ongoing ImmuneRACE study, and 1,000 to 1,500 subjects contributed by 6 global collaborators. Deeply sampled blood TCRbeta repertoires from subjects exposed to, actively infected with, or recovered from COVID-19 were included in the dataset. A freely available public database, intended as a resource for researchers studying the immune response to SARS-CoV-2, is where the repertoires were released. A de-identified subject ID, COVID-19 status, age in years and sex were almost always included in the sample metadata. The prospective study material was composed of cDNA or gDNA derived from T cells, B-cell-depleted T cells, or PBMCs. Where available, HLA class I and class II types were obtained from metadata supplied by the sample provider rather than from assay-based typing.

In the prospective study, participants were roughly 18 to 95 years old, resided in about two dozen geographic areas of the United States, and were enrolled through a virtual design. In the prospective study, cohorts were assigned on the basis of participant-reported clinical history obtained from a screening survey and a study questionnaire. Exposed participants had been in contact, within 2 weeks of entering the study, with a person who had a PCR-confirmed or clinician-diagnosed case of COVID-19. In the prospective study, whole blood, serum and a nasopharyngeal or oropharyngeal swab were collected from each participant by mobile phlebotomists. Participants in the prospective study had the option to provide additional blood draws and questionnaires over an approximately 2-month period. Before DNA extraction, prospective study blood samples were shipped either frozen or at room temperature. Points the paper makes about the study in general: How much clinical and demographic metadata was included differed by source and by participant, and the metadata was provided uncurated.

The junction shows trimming of 5 bases on V and 5 bases on J, and the gene matches do not reach 7 bases of it. The CDR3 contains 15 residues, cysteine and phenylalanine counted. Only the CDR3 region is kept as DNA, spanning 45 bases read in frame from base 1. CDR1 and CDR2 (MDHEN, SYDVKM) derive from the germline V gene. The immunoSEQ Assay, a bias-controlled multiplex PCR, was used to amplify TCRbeta CDR3 regions from genomic DNA. As for the original processing: The number of nucleated cells in each sample was estimated from the amplification of reference gene primers within the assay. To quantify the absolute abundance of each unique TCRbeta CDR3 rearrangement, sequence reads were collapsed and filtered. For each sample, productive Simpson clonality was calculated as the square root of Simpson's diversity index over productive rearrangements. TCRdb provides this immuneACCESS table in a form limited to in-frame rearrangements. Some clones are lacking; in checked studies, under half of them reflect an unresolved V gene, and why the rest are absent is not known. V, J and clone size reflect that table, while D and trimming were determined from the DNA. This sample has approximately 270,000 clones in its table, and 80% to 95% of those were observed once. In total, the top ten clones hold approximately 2.7% of the sample.

Points on this clone: Its antigen has not been determined. Nothing much larger sits one base from this clone, and base qualities are not available.

The TCR sequence derives from a man between 40 and 49 years old who had been exposed to COVID-19. This chain joins TRBV28 to TRBJ2-7; 12 nucleotides in the junction match TRBD2. Sequencing was performed on PBMCs or T cells enriched from blood (not recorded which). The DNA sequence follows: TGTGCCAGCAGTCCCGTGGGACTAGCGGGCAACGAGCAGTACTTC. Its translation reads: CASSPVGLAGNEQYF.